The 19 T cell receptor beta chains reported below all come from one sample, sequenced in a study of early T cells in non-severe SARS-CoV-2 infection (dated by TCRdb to the early 2020s). To prepare the library, 5' RACE was applied. The listed sequencing device is NextSeq 500. TCRdb passed the public sequencing reads through fastp at Q25 and MiXCR, retaining productive beta sequences. Rows are combined by CDR3 protein, so each entry shows the most common genes and DNA. The sample table lists approximately 70,000 distinct CDR3 sequences, roughly 4.9% of them with a count of one. Roughly 3.6% of the sample is held by the ten biggest clonotypes. Material: whole blood, obtained at baseline. Receptors originate from an adult who was a healthcare worker with PCR-confirmed SARS-CoV-2 infection or an uninfected control (not recorded which). The donor label of this sample is uncertain.

This clonotype was picked up many times. The chain combines TRBV10-1 with TRBJ2-3; the match to TRBD2 covers 8 bases. This CDR3 is built from 16 residues. Losses at the gene ends were 3 bases for V and 6 bases for J; bases not matched to a gene: 11. Germline loops: CDR1 WNHNN, CDR2 SYGVQD (reference sequence). The CDR3 nucleotides are TGCGCCAGCAGTGACCCTATCCGCGGGGGGATGGATACGCAGTATTTT. The encoded protein is CASSDPIRGGMDTQYF.

In regard to this clonotype: One end of the junction varies from germline; a read error may be responsible. V and J are TRBV28 and TRBJ1-4, with a weak D call TRBD1 (6 bases). CDR3 length equals 13 residues. Germline values: CDR1 MDHEN, CDR2 SYDVKM. CDR3 amino acids: CASSLTDRSPFFF. The DNA for the CDR3 is TGTGCCAGCAGTTTAACGGACAGATCCCCCTTTTTTTTC.

This clonotype has ten or more counts. This chain joins TRBV2 and TRBJ1-5, with a tentative D call TRBD1 (5 bases). The V end was cut by 9 bases, the J end by 3 bases, with 15 bases between. The germline CDR1 and CDR2 sequences are SNHLY and FYNNEI. The CDR3 loop spans 14 amino acids. The CDR3 reads CASGLGGPNQPQHF. In DNA form, the CDR3 reads TGTGCCAGTGGGTTGGGGGGACCCAATCAGCCCCAGCATTTT.

The chain uses TRBV11-2 and TRBJ1-1; D ambiguous. V lost 4 bases and J lost 8, with 14 bases in between. Looked up from germline, CDR1 is SGHAT and CDR2 is FQNNGV. The CDR3 is made up of 13 amino acids. CDR3 region: CASSSLRTLEAFF. The DNA of the CDR3 is TGTGCCAGCAGCTCCCTCAGGACCCTCGAAGCTTTCTTT. Together with reference TRBV11-2 and TRBJ1-1, the CDR3 gives the full variable domain: EAGVAQSPRYKIIEKRQSVAFWCNPISGHATLYWYQQILGQGPKLLIQFQNNGVVDDSQLPKDRFSAERLKGVDSTLKIQPAKLEDSAVYLCASSSLRTLEAFFGQGTRLTVV.

A note on this clonotype: Relative to the germline gene, one junction end is altered; a read error may explain this. This chain connects TRBV6-6 to TRBJ2-2, with D hard to call. The germline V gene encodes CDR1 MNHNY and CDR2 SVGAGI (reference sequence). The CDR3 extends over 12 amino acids. This CDR3 reads CTSSYHSGELFF. CDR3 sequence (DNA): TGTACCAGCAGTTATCATTCCGGGGAGCTGTTTTTT.

This clonotype was picked up many times. The chain has TRBV30 and TRBJ1-5; no reliable D call. CDR1 GTSNPN and CDR2 SVGIG come from the germline V gene (reference sequence). This CDR3 spans 13 amino acids. Trimming pared 2 bases from V and 5 bases from J, leaving 10 bases between. In nucleotides, the CDR3 is TGTGCCTGGAGTCCCGTTGGGGATCAGCCCCAGCATTTT. Encoded protein: CAWSPVGDQPQHF. The full variable domain, completed using reference TRBV30 and TRBJ1-5, is SQTIHQWPATLVQPVGSPLSLECTVEGTSNPNLYWYRQAAGRGLQLLFYSVGIGQISSEVPQNLSASRPQDRQFILSSKKLLLSDSGFYLCAWSPVGDQPQHFGDGTRLSIL.

This sequence joins TRBV20-1 and TRBJ2-5; the D is unclear. CDR3 length equals 13 residues. Between the trimmed V and J ends, which lost 5 bases and 2 bases, there was a span of 12 bases. Germline V gives CDR1 DFQATT, CDR2 SNEGSKA (reference sequence). Here the CDR3 reads CSAPPPVQETQYF. The CDR3 DNA follows: TGCAGTGCTCCCCCCCCAGTACAAGAGACCCAGTACTTC.

The V and J genes are TRBV28 and TRBJ2-7; 10 bases map to TRBD1. This CDR3 has 15 amino acids. From germline, CDR1 is MDHEN and CDR2 SYDVKM. With V trimmed by 6 bases and J by 2 bases, 7 bases remained unmatched. Written as DNA, the CDR3 is TGTGCCAGCAGCCTGACCGGGACAGGGGCCTACGAGCAGTACTTC. Translation: CASSLTGTGAYEQYF.

This clonotype was observed a few times. The chain recombines TRBV15 with TRBJ2-1; 9 nucleotides match TRBD2. The CDR3 runs to 17 residues. The ends lost 0 bases at V and 2 bases at J; junction bases unmatched: 5. Germline CDR1 reads LNHNV; CDR2 reads YYDKDF (reference sequence). The CDR3 nucleotides are TGTGCCACCAGCAGAGATCGGCTAGCGGGGACCTACAATGAGCAGTTCTTC. Encoded protein: CATSRDRLAGTYNEQFF.

This clonotype was picked up many times. The chain is built from TRBV7-2 and TRBJ2-2; perhaps TRBD1 as D (5 bases). CDR1 SGHTA and CDR2 FQGNSA come from the germline V gene. V was cut by 2 bases and J by 3 bases, with 10 bases left in between. The CDR3 length is 15 residues. The CDR3 loop reads CASSLTGRDTGELFF. As DNA, the CDR3 is TGTGCCAGCAGCTTAACAGGCCGTGACACCGGGGAGCTGTTTTTT.

This clonotype came up many times. The chain is built from TRBV28 and TRBJ1-5; TRBD1 matches 9 bases. This CDR3 is 17 amino acids long. Germline V gene sequence: CDR1 MDHEN, CDR2 SYDVKM. V gave up 5 bases and J gave up 2 bases; unmatched junction bases: 10. CDR3 region: CASSIGSGQGGNQPQHF. For the CDR3, the DNA is TGTGCCAGCAGTATCGGATCGGGACAGGGTGGCAATCAGCCCCAGCATTTT.

There are many counts of this clonotype. The chain couples TRBV7-9 to TRBJ1-3, with D uncertain. CDR1 is SEHNR and CDR2 is FQNEAQ in the germline V gene (reference sequence). This CDR3 region has 12 residues. V dropped 7 bases and J dropped 4 bases, with 8 bases sitting between them. The CDR3 region is CASTARGNTIYF. The CDR3 bases are TGTGCCAGCACGGCTCGGGGAAACACCATATATTTT.

The gene calls are TRBV9 and TRBJ1-6; no clear D. CDR3 size: 12 residues. CDR1 is SGDLS and CDR2 is YYNGEE in the germline V gene. Deletions cut 3 bases from V and 11 bases from J, with 9 bases between. The CDR3 coding sequence is TGTGCCAGCAGCGCCGGAAATCCACCCCTCCACTTT. Its translation: CASSAGNPPLHF.

V and J are TRBV7-2 and TRBJ2-2; no firm D call. CDR3 length: 14 amino acids. The V gene's germline CDR1 is SGHTA and CDR2 FQGNSA. V lost 1 base and J 6 bases, leaving 9 bases between the germline ends. The CDR3 sequence: CASSLDWGPGELFF. DNA of the CDR3: TGTGCCAGCAGCTTAGACTGGGGTCCCGGGGAGCTGTTTTTT.

The genes are TRBV7-9 and TRBJ2-2, with 9 bases matching TRBD1. V trimming: 5 bases; J trimming: 3 bases; junction bases outside the gene matches: 4. Per the germline V gene, CDR1 is SEHNR and CDR2 is FQNEAQ (reference sequence). CDR3 size: 15 residues. The CDR3 loop reads CASSLRQGDTGELFF. CDR3 DNA sequence: TGTGCCAGCAGCCTCCGACAGGGGGACACCGGGGAGCTGTTTTTT.

This clonotype has a count of ten or more. The genes are TRBV7-3 and TRBJ1-1; D perhaps matches TRBD1 (5 bases). V lost 3 bases and J 1 base, leaving 9 bases between the germline ends. CDR3 length equals 14 residues. Germline V gives CDR1 SGHTA, CDR2 FQGTGA. The CDR3 spells CASSFQGENTEAFF. The CDR3 DNA follows: TGTGCCAGCAGCTTTCAGGGTGAGAACACTGAAGCTTTCTTT.

V usage is TRBV29-1 and J usage is TRBJ1-5; D may be TRBD1 (6 bases). V lost 4 bases and J 7 bases, leaving 11 bases between the germline ends. Germline CDR1 is SQVTM and CDR2 is ANQGSEA. This CDR3 has 12 residues. This CDR3 reads CSVGEGDQPQHF. CDR3 coding DNA: TGCAGCGTTGGCGAGGGGGACCAGCCCCAGCATTTT.

This sequence joins TRBV15 and TRBJ2-7; 9 bases agree with TRBD1. Trimming removed 1 base from V and 0 bases from J; junction bases left unmatched: 1. The CDR3 consists of 15 residues. Germline CDR1 LNHNV, CDR2 YYDKDF (reference sequence). The CDR3 sequence: CATSRGGQGSYEQYF. The DNA for the CDR3 is TGTGCCACCAGCAGAGGGGGACAGGGCTCCTACGAGCAGTACTTC.

This clonotype was recorded a few times. The chain combines TRBV7-2 with TRBJ2-1, with D hard to call. V lost 1 base and J 4 bases, leaving 11 bases between the germline ends. The CDR3 is 15 amino acids. Germline loops: CDR1 SGHTA, CDR2 FQGNSA. This CDR3 is CASSLESATYNEQFF. The CDR3 DNA reads as TGTGCCAGCAGCTTAGAATCCGCGACGTACAATGAGCAGTTCTTC.